The 3 T cell receptor beta chains listed next were all sequenced from one sample in a study of T cell repertoires in cytomegalovirus infection. In TCRdb, the reads were re-called with MiXCR into one record per CDR3 protein. The sample consists of approximately 120,000 distinct CDR3 sequences, more than 25% of them appearing once. Their recognized antigens are unknown. Sequenced material: CD8+ T cells from cultured PBMCs, taken from culture after CMV antigen stimulation. These TCRs come from a human donor in good health (CMV status not recorded). Some clones in this sample may be carry-over from other donors' samples.

V is TRBV27 and J is TRBJ2-5; 8 nucleotides line up with TRBD1. V lost 6 bases to trimming and J lost 2 bases; unmatched junction nucleotides: 5. The germline gives CDR1 MNHEY, CDR2 SMNVEV (reference sequence). This CDR3 is 14 amino acids long. This CDR3 is CASRGTGIQETQYF. DNA for the CDR3: TGTGCCAGCAGGGGGACAGGTATTCAAGAGACCCAGTACTTC.

This clonotype was detected only once. This chain joins TRBV7-6 and TRBJ2-5; maybe TRBD2 (5 bases). The ends were cut back, 5 bases at V and 3 bases at J, with 22 bases in the middle. Germline V gene sequence: CDR1 SGHVS, CDR2 FNYEAQ. CDR3 length equals 17 residues. As DNA, the CDR3 is TGTGCCAGCAGCCACGGAATCGGGAACGGGCGGGAAGAGACCCAGTACTTC. It encodes CASSHGIGNGREETQYF.

The chain couples TRBV7-8 to TRBJ1-5; TRBD1 might be the D (5 bases). Germline assignment: CDR1 SGHVS and CDR2 FQNEAQ. Between the trimmed V and J ends, which lost 1 base and 0 bases, there was a span of 22 bases. The CDR3 is made up of 20 amino acids. This chain's CDR3 is CASSLVGTDWGIYSNQPQHF. CDR3 in DNA: TGTGCCAGCAGCTTAGTGGGAACGGACTGGGGGATTTATAGCAATCAGCCCCAGCATTTT.